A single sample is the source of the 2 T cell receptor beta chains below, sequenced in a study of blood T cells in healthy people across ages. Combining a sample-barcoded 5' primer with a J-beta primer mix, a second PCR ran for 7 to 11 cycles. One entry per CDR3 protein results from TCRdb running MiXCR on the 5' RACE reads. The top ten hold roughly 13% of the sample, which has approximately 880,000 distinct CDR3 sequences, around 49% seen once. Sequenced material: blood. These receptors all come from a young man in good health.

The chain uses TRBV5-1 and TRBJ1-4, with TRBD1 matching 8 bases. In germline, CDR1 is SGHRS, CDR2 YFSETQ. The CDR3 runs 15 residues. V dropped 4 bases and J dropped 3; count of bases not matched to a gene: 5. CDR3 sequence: CASSGGQGANEKLFF. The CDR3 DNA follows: TGCGCCAGCAGCGGAGGACAGGGTGCTAATGAAAAACTGTTTTTT. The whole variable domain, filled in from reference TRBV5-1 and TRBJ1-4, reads KAGVTQTPRYLIKTRGQQVTLSCSPISGHRSVSWYQQTPGQGLQFLFEYFSETQRNKGNFPGRFSGRQFSNSRSEMNVSTLELGDSALYLCASSGGQGANEKLFFGSGTQLSVL.

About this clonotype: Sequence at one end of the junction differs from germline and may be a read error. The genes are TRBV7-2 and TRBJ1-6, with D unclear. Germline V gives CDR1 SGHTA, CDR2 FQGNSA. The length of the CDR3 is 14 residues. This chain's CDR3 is CASSLGTEGSPPHF. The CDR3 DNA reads TGTGCCAGCAGCTTAGGGACCGAGGGTTCACCCCCCCACTTT.